This TCR beta chain was sequenced during a study of CD8 T cells in ankylosing spondylitis. MiXCR, run by TCRdb on the 5' RACE reads, gives a single entry per CDR3 protein. The table lists fewer than 250,000 distinct CDR3 sequences, over 9.5% of them singletons. This clonotype was recorded at least ten times. This CDR3 spans 13 amino acids. V lost 7 bases, J lost 7 bases, and 17 bases lay in between. Looked up from germline, CDR1 is ENHRY and CDR2 is SYGVKD. This receptor was identified in a male donor with ankylosing spondylitis or in good health (not recorded which). The chain links TRBV10-3 to TRBJ2-7; weak D call: TRBD1 (5 bases). The sequenced sample was blood, either unsorted or a sorted T cell fraction (not recorded which). The CDR3 reads CAIMEGVDREQYF. CDR3 coding DNA: TGTGCCATCATGGAAGGGGTGGATCGAGAGCAGTACTTC.